The rows below give T cell receptor beta chains drawn from one sample of a study of Ad26.COV2.S vaccination and SARS-CoV-2 variants. TCRdb's copy holds only in-frame clones and misses some; the assay was immunoSEQ multiplex PCR. The sample includes about 140,000 clones, about nine tenths of them seen just once. The input for sequencing was peripheral blood, taken after recovery from COVID-19. These receptors all come from a human donor who had recovered from COVID-19. CDR3s include the opening cysteine and the closing phenylalanine or tryptophan. The D gene is left open where the match is weak. Only some rows state a clone size, as once, few, many or a class for expanded clones.

NA,TRBV5-4,NA,TRBJ2-3,CASSPGSPPDTQYF,TGTGCCAGCAGCCCTGGCAGTCCCCCAGATACGCAGTATTTT
NA,TRBV5-5,NA,TRBJ2-7,CASSLIQRGYEQYF,TGTGCCAGCAGCTTGATCCAGCGAGGCTACGAGCAGTACTTC
TRBD2,TRBV9,NA,TRBJ2-1,CASSVFRLAGADEQFF,TGTGCCAGCAGCGTTTTTCGACTAGCGGGGGCGGATGAGCAGTTCTTC
NA,TRBV9,NA,TRBJ2-6,CASSSGANVLTF,TGTGCCAGCAGCTCTGGGGCCAACGTCCTGACTTTC
NA,TRBV13,NA,TRBJ2-5,CASSLSPGDRETQYF,TGTGCCAGCAGCTTAAGTCCGGGGGATAGAGAGACCCAGTACTTC
NA,TRBV19,NA,TRBJ1-1,CASSWNTEAFF,TGTGCCAGTAGTTGGAACACTGAAGCTTTCTTT
NA,TRBV3-1/TRBV3-2,NA,TRBJ2-7,CASSQGSSYEQYF,TGTGCCAGCAGCCAAGGGAGCTCCTACGAGCAGTACTTC
NA,TRBV6-6,NA,TRBJ1-1,CASSLRGTEAFF,TGTGCCAGCAGCCTCCGGGGCACTGAAGCTTTCTTT
NA,TRBV3-1/TRBV3-2,NA,TRBJ1-5,CASLSGVGVNQPQHF,TGTGCCAGCCTGTCGGGGGTCGGTGTCAATCAGCCCCAGCATTTT
NA,TRBV7-8,NA,TRBJ1-2,CASSFRQRLGGLGYTF,TGTGCCAGCAGCTTCCGTCAGCGTTTAGGGGGGCTAGGCTACACCTTC
NA,TRBV30,NA,TRBJ2-7,CAWRSESEQYF,TGTGCCTGGAGATCAGAGTCCGAGCAGTACTTC
TRBD1,TRBV19,NA,TRBJ1-1,CASSISGGAGRLLGTEAFF,TGTGCCAGTAGTATATCAGGGGGCGCAGGAAGGTTGTTGGGCACTGAAGCTTTCTTT
NA,TRBV2,NA,TRBJ1-2,CASNPRQDGYTF,TGTGCCAGCAATCCGCGACAGGATGGCTACACCTTC
TRBD1,TRBV10-3,NA,TRBJ1-1,CAISESGQAVTEAFF,TGTGCCATCAGTGAATCAGGACAGGCGGTAACTGAAGCTTTCTTT
NA,TRBV7-9,NA,TRBJ1-2,CASSPAGVFYGYTF,TGTGCCAGCAGCCCGGCAGGGGTTTTTTATGGCTACACCTTC
TRBD1,TRBV7-8,NA,TRBJ2-1,CASSRTGGRNEQFF,TGTGCCAGCAGCCGGACAGGGGGACGCAATGAGCAGTTCTTC
TRBD1,TRBV10-2,once,TRBJ2-7,CASSEGQGLPYEQYF,TGCGCCAGCAGTGAGGGACAGGGTCTTCCCTACGAGCAGTACTTC
TRBD1,TRBV11-2,NA,TRBJ1-3,CASSLDRQGTGNTIYF,TGTGCCAGCAGCTTAGATCGACAGGGAACTGGAAACACCATATATTTT
NA,TRBV5-4,NA,TRBJ2-3,CASSLGLYTDTQYF,TGTGCCAGCAGCTTGGGACTATACACAGATACGCAGTATTTT
NA,TRBV29-1,many,TRBJ1-1,CSVGSRAKVNTEAFF,TGCAGCGTTGGTTCCAGGGCGAAGGTGAACACTGAAGCTTTCTTT